The 15 T cell receptor beta chains below all came from one sample that was sequenced in a study of a mutant IDH1 vaccine in newly diagnosed glioma. Time point in this sample: week 47, end of study. It was 300 ug of mutant IDH1 20-mer peptide that made up each vaccine dose, given with topical imiquimod. Repertoires were generated with immunoSEQ multiplex PCR, while TCRdb's copy carries only in-frame clones and drops some. The table has some 40,000 clones, roughly 82% seen once. No antigens are known for them. Source: PBMCs, taken from a glioma patient whose treatment included an IDH1 peptide vaccine. The receptors were sampled from a man between 35 and 55 years old with glioma.

V and J are TRBV5-1 and TRBJ2-5, with a tentative D call TRBD1 (5 bases). Trimming stripped 1 base from V and 5 bases from J, with 12 bases between. The CDR3 has 14 amino acids. From germline, CDR1 is SGHRS and CDR2 YFSETQ. The CDR3 region is CASSLYAGWETQYF. The CDR3 nucleotides read TGCGCCAGCAGCTTGTATGCAGGGTGGGAGACCCAGTACTTC. The full variable domain, in which reference TRBV5-1 and TRBJ2-5 provide the parts outside the CDR3, is KAGVTQTPRYLIKTRGQQVTLSCSPISGHRSVSWYQQTPGQGLQFLFEYFSETQRNKGNFPGRFSGRQFSNSRSEMNVSTLELGDSALYLCASSLYAGWETQYFGPGTRLLVL.

This chain connects TRBV10-1 to TRBJ2-2; 9 bases are shared with TRBD1. Looked up from germline, CDR1 is WNHNN and CDR2 is SYGVQD (reference sequence). With V trimmed by 5 bases and J by 7 bases, 11 bases remained unmatched. The CDR3 is made up of 16 amino acids. The CDR3 spells CASSTSTGTGIGELFF. CDR3 nucleotides: TGCGCCAGCAGTACATCAACCGGGACAGGGATCGGGGAGCTGTTTTTT.

In this sample, this clone is medium-sized. V gene TRBV7-2 combines with J gene TRBJ1-1; maybe TRBD1 (5 bases). Looked up from germline, CDR1 is SGHTA and CDR2 is FQGNSA. V gave up 5 bases and J gave up 3 bases, with 10 bases separating them. This CDR3 is 13 amino acids long. Here the CDR3 reads CASSPQGYTEAFF. CDR3 nucleotides: TGTGCCAGCAGCCCGCAGGGATACACTGAAGCTTTCTTT. The full variable domain, in which reference TRBV7-2 and TRBJ1-1 provide the parts outside the CDR3, is GAGVSQSPSNKVTEKGKDVELRCDPISGHTALYWYRQSLGQGLEFLIYFQGNSAPDKSGLPSDRFSAERTGGSVSTLTIQRTQQEDSAVYLCASSPQGYTEAFFGQGTRLTVV.

CDR3 region: CARSGPGNIQYF. The DNA for the CDR3 is TGTGCCAGATCGGGACCGGGTAACATTCAGTACTTC. The chain has TRBV25-1 and TRBJ2-4; TRBD1 or TRBD2 may be the D gene (5 bases each). Germline CDR1 is MGHDK and CDR2 is SYGVNS. The CDR3 is 12 amino acids. Deletions cut 9 bases from V and 7 bases from J, with 13 bases between.

The rearrangement uses TRBV2 and TRBJ2-5; 12 bases map to TRBD2. V was pared by 6 bases and J by 5 bases, with 7 bases of the junction left unmatched. The CDR3 is 15 residues long. Germline CDR1 and CDR2: SNHLY and FYNNEI. CDR3 sequence reads: CASRSGLAGQETQYF. CDR3 sequence (DNA): TGTGCCAGCAGGTCTGGACTAGCGGGACAGGAGACCCAGTACTTC.

This chain's CDR3 is CASRENGGNEQFF. CDR3 bases: TGTGCCAGTAGGGAGAACGGGGGCAATGAGCAGTTCTTC. The chain combines TRBV19 with TRBJ2-1, with D possibly matching TRBD2 (6 bases). The CDR3 has 13 residues. CDR1 is LNHDA, CDR2 SQIVND, per germline (reference sequence). V was pared by 6 bases and J by 6 bases, with 12 bases between.

V is TRBV4-1 and J is TRBJ2-2; maybe TRBD1 (5 bases). Germline V gives CDR1 MGHRA, CDR2 YSYEKL. V shed 1 base and J shed 0 bases, with 15 bases lying between them. This CDR3 contains 18 residues. The CDR3 DNA follows: TGCGCCAGCAGCCAAGCCCCCAGGGTCTCCGCGAACACCGGGGAGCTGTTTTTT. Translating gives CASSQAPRVSANTGELFF.

This clone turned up a few times. The rearrangement uses TRBV10-2 and TRBJ1-1; possible D gene TRBD1, 5 bases. The CDR3 contains 15 residues. Germline CDR1 WSHSY, CDR2 SAAADI. The V and J ends lost 3 bases and 1 base respectively, with 12 bases between them. CDR3 region: CASSDLGAWNTEAFF. Written as DNA, the CDR3 is TGCGCCAGCAGTGATCTAGGGGCATGGAACACTGAAGCTTTCTTT.

The chain joins TRBV11-3 to TRBJ2-7, with D possibly being TRBD2 (5 bases). Germline CDR1 SGHNT, CDR2 YENEEA. This CDR3 is built from 16 residues. V was clipped by 1 base and J by 0 bases, with 13 bases between them. For the CDR3, the DNA is TGTGCCAGCAGCTTAGGGGAGAGCACTAGCTCCTACGAGCAGTACGTC. The encoded protein is CASSLGESTSSYEQYV.

The CDR3 spells CASRRITLAATTGELFF. CDR3 sequence (DNA): TGTGCAAGTCGGCGTATAACACTAGCCGCAACAACCGGGGAGCTGTTTTTT. The gene calls are TRBV12-2 and TRBJ2-2; the table calls TRBD2, which could not be checked here. TRBV12-2 represents a pseudogene. The CDR3 has 17 residues.

This chain links TRBV9 with TRBJ1-1, with D possibly being TRBD1 (5 bases). This CDR3 contains 12 residues. V was trimmed by 0 bases and J by 12 bases, leaving 12 bases between them. Germline loops: CDR1 SGDLS, CDR2 YYNGEE. The CDR3 DNA reads TGTGCCAGCAGCGTAGGGCGGGGGGGAACTTTCTTT. It codes for CASSVGRGGTFF.

V is TRBV19 and J is TRBJ1-5; unclear D gene. The germline V and J ends were trimmed by 5 bases and 3 bases, with 11 bases remaining between them. The CDR3 spans 14 residues. CDR1 is LNHDA and CDR2 is SQIVND in the germline V gene (reference sequence). The CDR3 bases are TGTGCCAGTAGTGAGGGCGTTTCCAATCAGCCCCAGCATTTT. This gives the protein CASSEGVSNQPQHF.

The chain combines TRBV14 with TRBJ2-4; 7 bases map to TRBD2. Germline V gene data show CDR1 as SGHDN and CDR2 as FVKESK. V trimming: 3 bases; J trimming: 10 bases; junction bases outside the gene matches: 6. This CDR3 has 13 amino acids. CDR3 region: CASSQQAGGIQYF. The CDR3 nucleotides read TGTGCCAGCAGCCAGCAGGCCGGGGGGATTCAGTACTTC.

This clone occurred a few times. The CDR3 coding sequence is TGCGCCAGCAGCCAAGATGGGCAGCCTTTGAACACTGAAGCTTTCTTT. It codes for CASSQDGQPLNTEAFF. V usage is TRBV4-1 and J usage is TRBJ1-1; D call uncertain. Germline V gene sequence: CDR1 MGHRA, CDR2 YSYEKL. V shed 0 bases and J shed 0 bases, with 11 bases lying between them. CDR3 size: 16 residues.

This clone was counted a single time. The CDR3 coding sequence is TGCGCCAGCAGCTTGGTAGCGGGCTCCTACGAGCAGTACGTC. It yields the protein CASSLVAGSYEQYV. This rearrangement joins TRBV5-1 to TRBJ2-7; 7 positions match TRBD2. The CDR3 sequence is 14 residues long. Germline values: CDR1 SGHRS, CDR2 YFSETQ. V dropped 0 bases and J dropped 0; count of bases not matched to a gene: 0.